The 5 T cell receptor beta chains in this list originate from one sample, sequenced in a study of response to subunit inactivated influenza vaccine. TCRdb itself ran the RT-PCR reads through MiXCR, one entry per CDR3 protein. The data hold about 500,000 distinct CDR3 sequences, with 16% observed a single time. Sequenced here: CD4+ T cells sorted from PBMCs, sampled approximately 25 months after vaccination. All receptors derive from a man aged 50 to 69 who received an inactivated influenza vaccine.

This clonotype was detected only a few times. This sequence joins TRBV20-1 and TRBJ2-7; 10 positions agree with TRBD2. The germline CDR1 and CDR2 sequences are DFQATT and SNEGSKA (reference sequence). This CDR3 contains 17 residues. With 6 bases clipped from V and 0 bases from J, the junction kept 14 bases outside the gene matches. The CDR3 reads CSADTLEREGSSYEQYF. For the CDR3, the DNA is TGCAGTGCGGACACCTTGGAGCGGGAGGGCAGCTCCTACGAGCAGTACTTC.

This clonotype came up a few times. J is TRBJ2-1 and V is TRBV24-1; 9 bases match TRBD2. The ends lost 0 bases at V and 6 bases at J; junction bases unmatched: 5. The germline V gene has CDR1 KGHDR and CDR2 SFDVKD. The CDR3 has 16 amino acids. The CDR3 sequence is CATSDLKTSGLNEQFF. Here the CDR3 DNA reads TGTGCCACCAGTGATTTGAAAACTAGCGGGCTCAATGAGCAGTTCTTC.

This clonotype appeared many times. The chain joins TRBV4-1 to TRBJ2-5; TRBD1 matches 7 bases. Germline-derived CDR1 and CDR2 are MGHRA and YSYEKL. This CDR3 has 14 residues. The junction had 6 bases not matched to a gene; V was cut back by 4 bases and J by 4 bases. This CDR3 is CASSPQGGRETQYF. The CDR3 bases are TGCGCCAGCAGCCCCCAAGGGGGCAGAGAGACCCAGTACTTC.

This clonotype was seen a few times. The rearrangement joins TRBV12-3 or TRBV12-4 to TRBJ2-7, with TRBD2 as a possible D gene (6 bases). This CDR3 spans 15 amino acids. V was cut by 6 bases and J by 0 bases, with 15 bases left in between. The CDR3 spells CASSPLDGSSYEQYF. The CDR3 DNA sequence: TGTGCCAGCAGCCCCCTCGACGGGAGCTCCTACGAGCAGTACTTC.

For this clonotype: Lacking the conserved final phenylalanine or tryptophan, this CDR3 likely reflects a read error. This chain uses TRBV29-1 with TRBJ2-7; unclear D gene. V was trimmed by 3 bases and J by 3 bases, leaving 6 bases between them. The CDR3 consists of 11 residues. Germline CDR1 is SQVTM and CDR2 is ANQGSEA. CDR3 sequence (DNA): TGCAGCGTTGAGACCGGCTACGAGCAGTACTCC. Its translation: CSVETGYEQYS.